This TCR beta chain was identified during a study of radiation and T cells in renal cell carcinoma. Measured with immunoSEQ multiplex PCR; TCRdb has only the in-frame clones, and not every one. Counted here are about 170,000 clones, about 88% occurring once; the ten biggest clones make up about 11%. Indicated time point: blood 4 weeks post-SBRT, at nephrectomy. Treatment in this sample: 15 Gy SBRT to primary tumor, nephrectomy 4 weeks later. The tumor was a clear cell renal cell carcinoma. The CDR3 loop spans 15 amino acids. The germline V and J ends were trimmed by 4 bases and 0 bases, with 10 bases remaining between them. Germline CDR1 reads LNHDA; CDR2 reads SQIVND (reference sequence).

Specimen: blood, collected from a patient whose treatment included radiotherapy and nephrectomy. J is TRBJ1-3 and V is TRBV19; maybe TRBD1 (5 bases). This TCR was sampled from a woman aged 45-60 years with renal cell carcinoma. The CDR3 nucleotides read TGTGCCAGTAGTAAAGACAGAAGCTCTGGAAACACCATATATTTT. This gives the protein CASSKDRSSGNTIYF.